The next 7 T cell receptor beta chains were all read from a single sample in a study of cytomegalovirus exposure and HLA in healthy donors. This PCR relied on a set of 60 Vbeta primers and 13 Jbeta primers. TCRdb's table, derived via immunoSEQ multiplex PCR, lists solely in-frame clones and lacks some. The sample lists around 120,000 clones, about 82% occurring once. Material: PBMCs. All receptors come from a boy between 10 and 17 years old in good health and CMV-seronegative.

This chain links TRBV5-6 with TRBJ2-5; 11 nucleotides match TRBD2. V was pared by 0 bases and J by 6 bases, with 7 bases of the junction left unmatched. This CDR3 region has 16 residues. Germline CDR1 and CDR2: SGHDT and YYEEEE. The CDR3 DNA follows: TGTGCCAGCAGCTTGGTAACTAGCGGGAGTTTTAAGACCCAGTACTTC. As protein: CASSLVTSGSFKTQYF.

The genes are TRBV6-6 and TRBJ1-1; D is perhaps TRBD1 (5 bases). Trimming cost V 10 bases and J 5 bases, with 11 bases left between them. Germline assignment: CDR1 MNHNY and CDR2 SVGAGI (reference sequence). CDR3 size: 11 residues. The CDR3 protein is CATSEGTEAFF. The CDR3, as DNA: TGTGCCACTAGCGAGGGGACTGAAGCTTTCTTT.

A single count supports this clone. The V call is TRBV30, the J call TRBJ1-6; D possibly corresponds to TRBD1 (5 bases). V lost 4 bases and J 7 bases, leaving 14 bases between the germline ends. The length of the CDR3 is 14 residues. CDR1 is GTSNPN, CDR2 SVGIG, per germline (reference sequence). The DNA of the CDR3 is TGTGCCTGGACCGGGGGGTCCGGAAATTCACCCCTCCACTTT. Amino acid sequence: CAWTGGSGNSPLHF. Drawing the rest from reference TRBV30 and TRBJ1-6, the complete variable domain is SQTIHQWPATLVQPVGSPLSLECTVEGTSNPNLYWYRQAAGRGLQLLFYSVGIGQISSEVPQNLSASRPQDRQFILSSKKLLLSDSGFYLCAWTGGSGNSPLHFGNGTRLTVT.

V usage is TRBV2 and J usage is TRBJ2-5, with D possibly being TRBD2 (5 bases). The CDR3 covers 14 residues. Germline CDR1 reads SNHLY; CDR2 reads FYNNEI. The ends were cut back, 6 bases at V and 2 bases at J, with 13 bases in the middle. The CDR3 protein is CASRRVLGQETQYF. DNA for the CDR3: TGTGCCAGCAGACGGGTACTAGGACAAGAGACCCAGTACTTC.

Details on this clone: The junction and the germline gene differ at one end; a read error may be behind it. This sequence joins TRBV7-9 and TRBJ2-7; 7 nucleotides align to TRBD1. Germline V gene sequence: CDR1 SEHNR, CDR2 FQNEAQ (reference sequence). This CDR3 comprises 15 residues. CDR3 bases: TGTTCCAGCAGCCGGACGACAGGGCCCAACTACGAGCAGTACTTC. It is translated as CSSSRTTGPNYEQYF.

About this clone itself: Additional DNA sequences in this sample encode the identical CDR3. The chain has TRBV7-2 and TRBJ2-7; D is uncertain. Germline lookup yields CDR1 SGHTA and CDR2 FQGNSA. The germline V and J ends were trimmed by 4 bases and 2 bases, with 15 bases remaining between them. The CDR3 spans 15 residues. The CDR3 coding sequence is TGTGCCAGCAGCTCCGGATCCGGCGGTACCTACGAGCAGTACTTC. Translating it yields CASSSGSGGTYEQYF.

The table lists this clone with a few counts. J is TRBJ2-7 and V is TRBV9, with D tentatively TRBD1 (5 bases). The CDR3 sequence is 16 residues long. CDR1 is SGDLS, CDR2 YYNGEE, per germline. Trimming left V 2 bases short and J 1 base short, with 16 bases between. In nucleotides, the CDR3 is TGTGCCAGCAGCGTTCTTAAGGGGATACTATCCTACGAGCAGTACTTC. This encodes CASSVLKGILSYEQYF.